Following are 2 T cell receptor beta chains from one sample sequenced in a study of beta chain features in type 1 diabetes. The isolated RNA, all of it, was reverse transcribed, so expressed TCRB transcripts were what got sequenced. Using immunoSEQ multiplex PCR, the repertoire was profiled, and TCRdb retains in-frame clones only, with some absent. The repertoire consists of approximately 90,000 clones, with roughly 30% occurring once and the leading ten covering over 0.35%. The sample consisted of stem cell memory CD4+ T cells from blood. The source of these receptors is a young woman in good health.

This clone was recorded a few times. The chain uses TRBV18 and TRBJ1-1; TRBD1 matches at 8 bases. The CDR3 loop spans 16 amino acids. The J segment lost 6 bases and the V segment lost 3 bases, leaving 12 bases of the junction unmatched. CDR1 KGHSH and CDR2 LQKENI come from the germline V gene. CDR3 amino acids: CASSPGNRGSRSEAFF. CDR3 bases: TGTGCCAGCTCACCGGGTAACAGGGGGTCACGATCTGAAGCTTTCTTT.

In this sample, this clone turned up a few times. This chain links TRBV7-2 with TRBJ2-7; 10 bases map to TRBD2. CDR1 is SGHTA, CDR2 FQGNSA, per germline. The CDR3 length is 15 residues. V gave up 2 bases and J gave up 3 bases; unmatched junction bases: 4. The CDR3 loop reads CASSLSSGSNYEQYF. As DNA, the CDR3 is TGTGCCAGCAGCTTATCTAGCGGGAGTAACTACGAGCAGTACTTC.